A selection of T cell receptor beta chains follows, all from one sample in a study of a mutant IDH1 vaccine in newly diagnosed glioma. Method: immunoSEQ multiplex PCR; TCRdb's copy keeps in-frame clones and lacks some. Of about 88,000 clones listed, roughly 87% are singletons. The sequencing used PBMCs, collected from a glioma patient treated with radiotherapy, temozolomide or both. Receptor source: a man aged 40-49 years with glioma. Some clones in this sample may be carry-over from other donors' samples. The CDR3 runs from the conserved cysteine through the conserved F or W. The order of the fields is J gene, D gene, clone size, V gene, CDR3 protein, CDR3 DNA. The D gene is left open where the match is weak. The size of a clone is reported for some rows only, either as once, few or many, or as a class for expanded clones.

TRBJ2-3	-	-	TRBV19	CASSIGGTDTQYF	TGTGCCAGTAGTATAGGGGGCACAGATACGCAGTATTTT
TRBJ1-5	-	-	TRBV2	CASWGDTNNQPQHF	TGTGCCAGCTGGGGAGACACGAACAATCAGCCCCAGCATTTT
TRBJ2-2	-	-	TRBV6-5	CASSYGLTGELFF	TGTGCCAGCAGTTACGGTCTCACCGGGGAGCTGTTTTTT
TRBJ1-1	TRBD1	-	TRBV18	CASSLTGGTEAFF	TGTGCCAGCTCACTAACAGGGGGAACTGAAGCTTTCTTT
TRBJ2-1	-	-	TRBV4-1	CASSQHWTVEQFF	TGCGCCAGCAGCCAACACTGGACTGTGGAGCAGTTCTTC
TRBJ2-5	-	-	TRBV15	CATSRDQGSQETQYF	TGTGCCACCAGCAGAGATCAGGGCAGTCAAGAGACCCAGTACTTC
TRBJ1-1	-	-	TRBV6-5	CASRLGRGNTEAFF	TGTGCCAGCCGCCTTGGGAGAGGGAACACTGAAGCTTTCTTT
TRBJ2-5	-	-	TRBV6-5	CASSYLELGTQYF	TGTGCCAGCAGTTACTTGGAGTTAGGGACCCAGTACTTC
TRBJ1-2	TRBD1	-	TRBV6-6	CASSQGAWVDGYTF	TGTGCCAGCAGCCAGGGGGCATGGGTCGATGGCTACACCTTC
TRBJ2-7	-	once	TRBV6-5	CASSGGTYEQYF	TGTGCCAGCAGTGGCGGAACCTACGAGCAGTACTTC
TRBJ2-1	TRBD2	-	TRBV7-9	CASSFGGGSNNEQFF	TGTGCCAGCAGCTTCGGCGGGGGGTCCAACAATGAGCAGTTCTTC
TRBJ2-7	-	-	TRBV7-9	CASSPRSSYEQYF	TGTGCCAGCAGCCCCAGGTCCTCCTACGAGCAGTACTTC
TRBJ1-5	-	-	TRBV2	CASKAGPGGYSNQPQHF	TGTGCCAGCAAAGCGGGACCTGGGGGATATAGCAATCAGCCCCAGCATTTT
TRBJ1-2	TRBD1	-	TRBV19	CAIKDGTGVYGYTF	TGTGCCATAAAGGACGGGACAGGGGTCTATGGCTACACCTTC
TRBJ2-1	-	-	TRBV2	CASSVNRVYNEQFF	TGTGCCAGCAGTGTTAACAGGGTGTACAATGAGCAGTTCTTC
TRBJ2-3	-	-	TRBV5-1	CASSLLSGPDTQYF	TGCGCCAGCAGCTTGTTGTCAGGGCCAGATACGCAGTATTTT
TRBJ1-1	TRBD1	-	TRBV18	CASSPGTGVTEAFF	TGTGCCAGCTCACCAGGGACAGGGGTTACTGAAGCTTTCTTT
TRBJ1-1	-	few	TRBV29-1	CSVNRVNTEAFF	TGCAGCGTTAACAGGGTCAACACTGAAGCTTTCTTT
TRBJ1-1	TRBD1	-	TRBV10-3	CAIRTGGDTEAFF	TGTGCCATCAGAACAGGGGGGGACACTGAAGCTTTCTTT
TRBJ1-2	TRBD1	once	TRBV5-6	CASSRDRNYGYTF	TGTGCCAGCAGCCGGGACAGGAACTATGGCTACACCTTC
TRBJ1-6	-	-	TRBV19	CASSEQGAPLHF	TGTGCCAGTAGTGAACAGGGCGCACCCCTCCACTTT
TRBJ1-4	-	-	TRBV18	CASSSQGSNEKLFF	TGTGCCAGCTCATCCCAGGGGTCGAATGAAAAACTGTTTTTT
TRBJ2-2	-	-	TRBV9	CASSVVEGGNTGELFF	TGTGCCAGCAGCGTAGTGGAGGGGGGGAACACCGGGGAGCTGTTTTTT
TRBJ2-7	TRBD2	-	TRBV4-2	CASSQDSIVAGSYEQYF	TGTGCCAGCAGCCAAGATAGTATAGTAGCGGGGTCCTACGAGCAGTACTTC
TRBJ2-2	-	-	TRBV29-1	CSVSQGARELFF	TGCAGCGTTTCACAGGGTGCCAGGGAGCTGTTTTTT
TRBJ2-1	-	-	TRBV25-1	CATRHTTEYNEQFF	TGTGCCACCAGGCACACGACAGAGTACAATGAGCAGTTCTTC
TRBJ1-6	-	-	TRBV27	CASSPNGRLYNSPLHF	TGTGCCAGCAGTCCAAACGGACGTCTCTATAATTCACCCCTCCACTTT
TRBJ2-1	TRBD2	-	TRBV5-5	CASSPNSGGGYNEQFF	TGTGCCAGCAGCCCAAATTCGGGGGGTGGCTACAATGAGCAGTTCTTC
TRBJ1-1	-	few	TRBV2	CASTLAEAFF	TGTGCCAGCACTCTCGCGGAAGCTTTCTTT
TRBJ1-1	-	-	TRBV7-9	CASSLTVNTEAFF	TGTGCCAGCAGCTTAACGGTGAACACTGAAGCTTTCTTT
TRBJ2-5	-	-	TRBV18	CASSTIAREETQYF	TGTGCCAGCTCAACCATTGCCCGTGAGGAGACCCAGTACTTC
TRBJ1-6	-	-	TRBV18	CASSPPNSALHF	TGTGCCAGCTCACCACCGAATTCCGCCCTCCACTTT
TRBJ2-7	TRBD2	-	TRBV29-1	CSVESAGGSSYEQYF	TGCAGCGTTGAGTCGGCGGGGGGATCCTCCTACGAGCAGTACTTC
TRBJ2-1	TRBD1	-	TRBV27	CASSIQGYGEQFF	TGTGCCAGCAGTATACAGGGGTACGGTGAGCAGTTCTTC
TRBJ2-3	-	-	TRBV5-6	CASSDIAVTDTQYF	TGTGCCAGCAGCGACATAGCGGTCACAGATACGCAGTATTTT
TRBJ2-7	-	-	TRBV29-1	CSVGRGIEQYF	TGCAGCGTTGGACGGGGGATAGAGCAGTACTTC
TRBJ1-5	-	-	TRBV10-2	CASSQLFFYSNQPQHF	TGCGCCAGCAGTCAACTTTTTTTTTATAGCAATCAGCCCCAGCATTTT
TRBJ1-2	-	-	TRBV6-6	CASSYPPGGGYGYTF	TGTGCCAGCAGTTACCCCCCGGGGGGAGGCTATGGCTACACCTTC
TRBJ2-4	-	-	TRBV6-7	CASSRTAKNIQYF	TGTGCCAGCAGCCGAACAGCCAAAAACATTCAGTACTTC
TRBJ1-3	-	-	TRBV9	CASGGNTIYF	TGTGCCAGCGGTGGAAACACCATATATTTT
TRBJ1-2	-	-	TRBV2	CAGRRNYGYTF	TGTGCGGGGAGACGTAACTATGGCTACACCTTC
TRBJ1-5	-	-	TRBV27	CASSYYSNQPQHF	TGTGCCAGCAGTTACTATAGCAATCAGCCCCAGCATTTT
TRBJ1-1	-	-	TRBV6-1	CASSSWGDTEAFF	TGTGCCAGCAGTTCGTGGGGCGACACTGAAGCTTTCTTT
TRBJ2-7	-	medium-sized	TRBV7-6	CASSLADTSFYEQYF	TGTGCCAGCAGCTTAGCGGACACCTCCTTCTACGAGCAGTACTTC
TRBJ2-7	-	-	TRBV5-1	CASSLGRPPYEQYF	TGCGCCAGCAGCTTGGGAAGGCCCCCCTACGAGCAGTACTTC
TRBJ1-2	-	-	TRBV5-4	CASSLVSQANYGYTF	TGTGCCAGCAGCTTGGTCAGTCAAGCTAACTATGGCTACACCTTC
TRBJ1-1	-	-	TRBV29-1	CSVEKAAGSAEAFF	TGCAGCGTTGAAAAGGCCGCAGGGTCGGCTGAAGCTTTCTTT
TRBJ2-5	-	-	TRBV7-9	CASSRLETQYF	TGTGCCAGCAGCCGGTTGGAGACCCAGTACTTC
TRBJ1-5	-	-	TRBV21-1	CATRGDRTDQPQHF	TGTGCCACCCGGGGGGACAGGACGGATCAGCCCCAGCATTTT
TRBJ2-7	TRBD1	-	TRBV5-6	CASSLHRGYEQYF	TGTGCCAGCAGCTTGCACAGGGGCTACGAGCAGTACTTC
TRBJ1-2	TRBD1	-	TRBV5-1	CASSVQGDGYTF	TGCGCCAGCAGCGTCCAGGGGGATGGCTACACCTTC
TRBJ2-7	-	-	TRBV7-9	CASESHTYEQYF	TGTGCCAGCGAGAGCCACACCTACGAGCAGTACTTC
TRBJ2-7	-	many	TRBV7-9	CASSLSRGAEQYF	TGTGCCAGCAGCTTAAGTCGGGGGGCCGAGCAGTACTTC
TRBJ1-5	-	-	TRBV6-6	CASSYSSGNQPQHF	TGTGCCAGCAGTTACTCGTCGGGCAATCAGCCCCAGCATTTT